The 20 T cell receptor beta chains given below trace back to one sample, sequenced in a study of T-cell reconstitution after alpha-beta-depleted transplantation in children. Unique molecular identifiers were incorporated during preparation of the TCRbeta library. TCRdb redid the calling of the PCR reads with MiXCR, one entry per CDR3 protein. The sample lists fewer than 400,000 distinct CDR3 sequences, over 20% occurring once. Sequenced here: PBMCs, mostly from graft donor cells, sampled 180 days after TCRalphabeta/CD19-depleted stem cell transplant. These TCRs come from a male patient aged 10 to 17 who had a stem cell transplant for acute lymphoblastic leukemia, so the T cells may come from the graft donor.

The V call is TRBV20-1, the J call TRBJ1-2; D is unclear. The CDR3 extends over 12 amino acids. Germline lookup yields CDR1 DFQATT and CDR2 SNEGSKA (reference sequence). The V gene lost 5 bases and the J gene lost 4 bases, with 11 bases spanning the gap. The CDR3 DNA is TGCAGTGCTGTCAGGTCAGGCTATGGCTACACCTTC. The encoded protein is CSAVRSGYGYTF.

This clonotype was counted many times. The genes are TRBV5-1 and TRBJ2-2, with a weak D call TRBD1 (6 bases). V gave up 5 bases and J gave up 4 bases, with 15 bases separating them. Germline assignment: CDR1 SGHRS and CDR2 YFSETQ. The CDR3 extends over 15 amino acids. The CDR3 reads CASSSAGTPTGELFF. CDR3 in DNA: TGCGCCAGCAGTTCCGCCGGGACACCCACCGGGGAGCTGTTTTTT. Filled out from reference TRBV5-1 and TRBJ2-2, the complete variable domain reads KAGVTQTPRYLIKTRGQQVTLSCSPISGHRSVSWYQQTPGQGLQFLFEYFSETQRNKGNFPGRFSGRQFSNSRSEMNVSTLELGDSALYLCASSSAGTPTGELFFGEGSRLTVL.

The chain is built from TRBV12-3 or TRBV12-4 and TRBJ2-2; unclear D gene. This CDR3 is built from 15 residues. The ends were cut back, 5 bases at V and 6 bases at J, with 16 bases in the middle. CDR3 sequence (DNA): TGTGCCAGCAGTCCACCCAAGGGTGGCGCCGGGGAGCTGTTTTTT. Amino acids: CASSPPKGGAGELFF.

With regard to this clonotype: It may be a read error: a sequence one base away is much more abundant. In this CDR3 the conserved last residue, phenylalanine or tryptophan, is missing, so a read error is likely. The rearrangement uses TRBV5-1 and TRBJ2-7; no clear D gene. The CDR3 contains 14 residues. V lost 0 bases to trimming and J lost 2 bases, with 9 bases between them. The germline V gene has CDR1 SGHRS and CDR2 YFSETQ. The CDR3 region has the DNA TGCGCCAGCAGCTTGGAGGTTGGCCCCTACGAGCAGTACATC. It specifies CASSLEVGPYEQYI.

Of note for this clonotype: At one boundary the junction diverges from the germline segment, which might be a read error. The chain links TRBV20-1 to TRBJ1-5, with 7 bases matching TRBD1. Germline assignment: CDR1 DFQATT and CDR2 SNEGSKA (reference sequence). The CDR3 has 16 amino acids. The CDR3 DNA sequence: TGCAGTGCTAGAGAGAGAGACAGGGCCCCCAATCGGCCCCAGCATTTT. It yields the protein CSARERDRAPNRPQHF.

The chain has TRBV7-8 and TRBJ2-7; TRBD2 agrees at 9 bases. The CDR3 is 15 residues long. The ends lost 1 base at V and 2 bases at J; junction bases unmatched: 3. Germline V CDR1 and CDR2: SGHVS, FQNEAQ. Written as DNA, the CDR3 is TGTGCCAGCAGCTTAGGTAGCGGGAGCCCCTACGAGCAGTACTTC. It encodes CASSLGSGSPYEQYF.

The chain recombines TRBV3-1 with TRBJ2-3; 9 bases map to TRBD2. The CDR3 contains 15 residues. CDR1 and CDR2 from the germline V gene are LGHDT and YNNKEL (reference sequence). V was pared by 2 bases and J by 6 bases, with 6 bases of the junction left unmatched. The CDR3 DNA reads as TGTGCCAGCAGCCAATTTAGCGGGAGCAGGGATACGCAGTATTTT. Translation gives CASSQFSGSRDTQYF.

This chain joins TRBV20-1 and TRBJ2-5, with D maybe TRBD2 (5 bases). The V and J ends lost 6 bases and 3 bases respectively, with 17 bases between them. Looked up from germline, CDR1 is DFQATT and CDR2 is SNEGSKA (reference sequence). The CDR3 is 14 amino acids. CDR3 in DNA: TGCAGTGCCGCCCGGGCGGGTGTAAAAGAGACCCAGTACTTC. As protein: CSAARAGVKETQYF.

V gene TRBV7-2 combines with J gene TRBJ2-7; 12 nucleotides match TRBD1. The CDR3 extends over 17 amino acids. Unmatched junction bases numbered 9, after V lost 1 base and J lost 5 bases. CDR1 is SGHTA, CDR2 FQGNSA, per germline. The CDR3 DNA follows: TGTGCCAGCAGCTTAGTTAGGCACCGGGACAGGGGGCACGAGCAGTACTTC. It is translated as CASSLVRHRDRGHEQYF.

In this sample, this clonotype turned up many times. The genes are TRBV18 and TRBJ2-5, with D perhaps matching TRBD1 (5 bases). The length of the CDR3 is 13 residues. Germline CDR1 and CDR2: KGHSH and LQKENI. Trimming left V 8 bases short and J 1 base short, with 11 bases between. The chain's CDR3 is CASSPGLQETQYF. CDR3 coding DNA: TGTGCCAGCAGCCCAGGGCTCCAAGAGACCCAGTACTTC.

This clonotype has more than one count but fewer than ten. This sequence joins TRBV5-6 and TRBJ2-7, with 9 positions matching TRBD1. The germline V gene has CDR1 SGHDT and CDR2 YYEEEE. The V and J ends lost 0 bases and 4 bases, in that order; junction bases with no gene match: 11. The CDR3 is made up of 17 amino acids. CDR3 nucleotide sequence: TGTGCCAGCAGCTTGGCCGGGACAGGGAAGATGAGGTACGAGCAGTACTTC. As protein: CASSLAGTGKMRYEQYF.

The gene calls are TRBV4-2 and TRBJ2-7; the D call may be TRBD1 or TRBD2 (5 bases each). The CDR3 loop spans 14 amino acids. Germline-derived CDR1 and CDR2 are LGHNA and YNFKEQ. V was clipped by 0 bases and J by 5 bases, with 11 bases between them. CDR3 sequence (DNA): TGTGCCAGCAGCCAAGATTCTCGAGGGGACGAGCAGTACTTC. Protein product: CASSQDSRGDEQYF.

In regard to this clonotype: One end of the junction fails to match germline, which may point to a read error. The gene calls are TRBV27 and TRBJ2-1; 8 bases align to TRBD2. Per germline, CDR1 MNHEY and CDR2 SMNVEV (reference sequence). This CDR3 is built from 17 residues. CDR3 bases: TGTGCCGGCAGTTTATCGACCGGGACTAGGGCGTACAATGAGCAGTTCTTC. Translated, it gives CAGSLSTGTRAYNEQFF.

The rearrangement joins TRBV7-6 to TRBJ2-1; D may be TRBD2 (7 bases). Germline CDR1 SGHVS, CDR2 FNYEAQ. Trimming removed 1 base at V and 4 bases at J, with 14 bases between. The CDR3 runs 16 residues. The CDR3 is CASSLGTRGGYNEQFF. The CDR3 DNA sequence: TGTGCCAGCAGCTTAGGAACAAGGGGGGGTTACAATGAGCAGTTCTTC.

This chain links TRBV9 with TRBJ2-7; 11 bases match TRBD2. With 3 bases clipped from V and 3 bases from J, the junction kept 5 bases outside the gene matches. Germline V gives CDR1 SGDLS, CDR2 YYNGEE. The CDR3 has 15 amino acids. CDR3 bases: TGTGCCAGCAGCGCCGGGACTAGCGGAGTCTACGAGCAGTACTTC. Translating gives CASSAGTSGVYEQYF.

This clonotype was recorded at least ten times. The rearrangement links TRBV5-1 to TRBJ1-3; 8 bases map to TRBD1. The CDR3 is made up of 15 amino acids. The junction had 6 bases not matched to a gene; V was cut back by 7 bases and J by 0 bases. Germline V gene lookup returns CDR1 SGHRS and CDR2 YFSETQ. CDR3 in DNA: TGCGCCAGCGCCCAGGGGGCTACCTCTGGAAACACCATATATTTT. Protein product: CASAQGATSGNTIYF.

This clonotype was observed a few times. CDR3 coding DNA: TGTGCCAGCAGCAAGTTGACTAGCGGAGCGGGTTACAATGAGCAGTTCTTC. Translation: CASSKLTSGAGYNEQFF. V gene TRBV13 combines with J gene TRBJ2-1; TRBD2 matches 9 bases. The V gene's germline CDR1 is PRHDT and CDR2 FYEKMQ (reference sequence). The V gene end was trimmed by 5 bases and the J gene end by 4 bases; junction bases not matched to a gene: 12. This CDR3 has 17 residues. Based on the CDR3 plus reference TRBV13 and TRBJ2-1, the full variable domain is AAGVIQSPRHLIKEKRETATLKCYPIPRHDTVYWYQQGPGQDPQFLISFYEKMQSDKGSIPDRFSAQQFSDYHSELNMSSLELGDSALYFCASSKLTSGAGYNEQFFGPGTRLTVL.

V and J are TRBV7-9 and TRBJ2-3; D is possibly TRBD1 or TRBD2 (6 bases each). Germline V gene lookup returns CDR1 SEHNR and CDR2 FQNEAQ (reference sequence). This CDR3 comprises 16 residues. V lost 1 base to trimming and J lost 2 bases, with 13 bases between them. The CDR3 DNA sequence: TGTGCCAGCAGCTTAGGGTTCGGGGGCCTCACAGATACGCAGTATTTT. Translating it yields CASSLGFGGLTDTQYF.

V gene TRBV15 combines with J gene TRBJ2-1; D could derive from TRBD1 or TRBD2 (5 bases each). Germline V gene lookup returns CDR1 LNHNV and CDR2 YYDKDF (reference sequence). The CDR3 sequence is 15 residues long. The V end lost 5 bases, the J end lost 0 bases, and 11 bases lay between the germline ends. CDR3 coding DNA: TGTGCCACCAGCCCCTGGGACCCCTCCTACAATGAGCAGTTCTTC. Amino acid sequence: CATSPWDPSYNEQFF.

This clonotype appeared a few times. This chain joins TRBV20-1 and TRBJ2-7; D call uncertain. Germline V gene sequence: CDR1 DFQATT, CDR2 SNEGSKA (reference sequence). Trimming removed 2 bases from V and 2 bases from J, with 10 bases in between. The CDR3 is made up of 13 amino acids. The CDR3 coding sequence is TGCAGTGCTAGATTGTCAGCCACCTACGAGCAGTACTTC. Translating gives CSARLSATYEQYF.